These 17 T cell receptor beta chains were sequenced from one sample in a study of cytomegalovirus exposure and HLA in healthy donors. Both 60 Vbeta primers and 13 Jbeta primers went into the PCR. Produced via immunoSEQ multiplex PCR; TCRdb's table is partial and in-frame only. Here the sample spans over 150,000 clones, roughly 76% being singletons. What was sequenced was PBMCs. Receptor source: a human donor in good health.

V usage is TRBV13 and J usage is TRBJ2-5, with D possibly being TRBD1 (6 bases). The CDR3 runs 15 residues. Germline CDR1 is PRHDT and CDR2 is FYEKMQ (reference sequence). Trimming took off 5 bases at V and 5 bases at J, with 18 bases between the two ends. CDR3 in amino acids: CASSRQPTGRETQYF. CDR3 coding DNA: TGTGCCAGCAGCCGACAGCCGACAGGACGGGAGACCCAGTACTTC.

The V and J genes are TRBV10-3 and TRBJ2-1, with 9 bases that match TRBD1. The ends lost 2 bases at V and 5 bases at J; junction bases unmatched: 4. CDR1 ENHRY and CDR2 SYGVKD come from the germline V gene. The CDR3 sequence is 15 residues long. The CDR3 here is CAISEPGQGNNEQFF. CDR3 bases: TGTGCCATCAGTGAGCCGGGACAGGGAAACAATGAGCAGTTCTTC.

V gene TRBV4-1 combines with J gene TRBJ1-5, with D maybe TRBD1 (5 bases). CDR3 length equals 15 residues. In germline, CDR1 is MGHRA, CDR2 YSYEKL. Trimming removed 0 bases at V and 7 bases at J, with 13 bases between. CDR3 sequence: CASSQDDRGEQPQHF. The CDR3 DNA reads as TGCGCCAGCAGCCAAGACGACCGGGGGGAGCAGCCCCAGCATTTT.

V is TRBV7-8 and J is TRBJ1-3; 9 positions match TRBD1. Germline V CDR1 and CDR2: SGHVS, FQNEAQ. CDR3 size: 17 residues. Germline trimming cut 5 bases from V and 2 bases from J; bases unmatched to any gene: 10. CDR3 region: CASSRSGTGFTGNTIYF. CDR3 nucleotides: TGTGCCAGCAGCCGATCCGGGACAGGGTTTACTGGAAACACCATATATTTT. The full variable domain, its missing parts supplied by reference TRBV7-8 and TRBJ1-3, is GAGVSQSPRYKVAKRGQDVALRCDPISGHVSLFWYQQALGQGPEFLTYFQNEAQLDKSGLPSDRFFAERPEGSVSTLKIQRTQQEDSAVYLCASSRSGTGFTGNTIYFGEGSWLTVV.

This clone has only a few counts. The chain couples TRBV2 to TRBJ1-1; D is possibly TRBD1 (5 bases). The CDR3 runs to 17 residues. V lost 10 bases and J 3 bases, leaving 27 bases between the germline ends. Germline values: CDR1 SNHLY, CDR2 FYNNEI. The CDR3 DNA is TGTGCCACCATCACTGCCAAGGGGATCGGGGGTGACACTGAAGCTTTCTTT. This codes for CATITAKGIGGDTEAFF.

J is TRBJ2-2 and V is TRBV19, with 14 bases identical to TRBD2. The CDR3 contains 17 residues. The V and J ends lost 7 bases and 6 bases, in that order; junction bases with no gene match: 10. The germline V gene encodes CDR1 LNHDA and CDR2 SQIVND (reference sequence). The CDR3 here is CASIPTSGGAGSGELFF. CDR3 in DNA: TGTGCCAGTATCCCGACTAGCGGGGGGGCTGGGTCCGGGGAGCTGTTTTTT. Full variable domain (remainder filled in from reference TRBV19 and TRBJ2-2): DGGITQSPKYLFRKEGQNVTLSCEQNLNHDAMYWYRQDPGQGLRLIYYSQIVNDFQKGDIAEGYSVSREKKESFPLTVTSAQKNPTAFYLCASIPTSGGAGSGELFFGEGSRLTVL.

The CDR3 sequence: CASSFDRGPYEQYF. In DNA form, the CDR3 reads TGTGCCAGCAGCTTTGACAGGGGGCCGTACGAGCAGTACTTC. The gene calls are TRBV7-2 and TRBJ2-7; 10 bases fit TRBD1. The germline CDR1 and CDR2 sequences are SGHTA and FQGNSA. There are 14 residues in the CDR3. Trimming removed 3 bases from V and 4 bases from J; junction bases left unmatched: 3.

This chain connects TRBV5-6 to TRBJ1-3, with 9 bases matching TRBD1. This CDR3 contains 16 residues. CDR1 SGHDT and CDR2 YYEEEE come from the germline V gene. Trimming removed 4 bases from V and 0 bases from J; junction bases left unmatched: 5. The CDR3 reads CASSQGQGYSGNTIYF. The CDR3 DNA sequence: TGTGCCAGCAGCCAAGGACAGGGGTACTCTGGAAACACCATATATTTT.

This rearrangement joins TRBV11-3 to TRBJ1-1, with D maybe TRBD1 (5 bases). The CDR3 is made up of 15 amino acids. The V end lost 5 bases, the J end lost 0 bases, and 13 bases lay between the germline ends. The V gene's germline CDR1 is SGHNT and CDR2 YENEEA. CDR3 protein: CASSPGGTVNTEAFF. The DNA of the CDR3 is TGTGCCAGCAGCCCGGGCGGGACGGTGAACACTGAAGCTTTCTTT.

This chain joins TRBV9 and TRBJ2-7, with 9 bases that match TRBD1. Per germline, CDR1 SGDLS and CDR2 YYNGEE. The V segment lost 3 bases and the J segment 7 bases; nucleotides outside the gene matches: 11. The CDR3 length is 15 residues. The CDR3 region is CASSGEGTGSREQYF. CDR3 bases: TGTGCCAGCAGCGGCGAGGGGACAGGGTCTCGGGAGCAGTACTTC.

This chain joins TRBV10-2 and TRBJ1-6; D might be TRBD1 (6 bases). Germline values: CDR1 WSHSY, CDR2 SAAADI. The CDR3 is 16 residues long. Trimming stripped 6 bases from V and 5 bases from J, with 17 bases between. The CDR3 here is CASRFRGQQNNSPLHF. The CDR3 region has the DNA TGCGCCAGCAGGTTTCGGGGACAACAAAATAATTCACCCCTCCACTTT.

The rearrangement uses TRBV11-2 and TRBJ2-7; D is perhaps TRBD2 (5 bases). V lost 6 bases and J 5 bases, leaving 11 bases between the germline ends. Germline CDR1 SGHAT, CDR2 FQNNGV. The length of the CDR3 is 12 residues. The CDR3 here is CASRDWAHEQYF. The CDR3 coding sequence is TGTGCCAGCAGGGACTGGGCCCACGAGCAGTACTTC.

This rearrangement joins TRBV28 to TRBJ2-7, with 9 bases aligning to TRBD1. This CDR3 contains 13 residues. Trimming at V came to 8 bases and at J to 5 bases, leaving 7 bases not matched to a gene. Germline CDR1 is MDHEN and CDR2 is SYDVKM. The CDR3 loop is CASGPGTGNEQYF. The CDR3 nucleotides read TGTGCCAGCGGACCTGGGACAGGGAACGAGCAGTACTTC.

The sample holds a few counts of this clone. The CDR3 sequence is CASSPTGGADYEQYF. The CDR3 nucleotides read TGTGCCAGCAGCCCCACGGGAGGGGCGGATTACGAGCAGTACTTC. J is TRBJ2-7 and V is TRBV6-5; 8 bases are shared with TRBD2. Germline CDR1 is MNHEY and CDR2 is SVGAGI. The CDR3 is made up of 15 amino acids. Trimming took 6 bases from V and 4 from J; bases not matched to a gene: 11.

The gene calls are TRBV6-1 and TRBJ2-1, with TRBD2 matching 7 bases. CDR1 and CDR2 (germline): MNHNS, SASEGT. J gave up 7 bases and V 2 bases, and 2 bases lay outside the gene matches. The CDR3 length is 13 residues. The CDR3, as DNA: TGTGCCAGCAGTGAATGGGGGGGGAATGAGCAGTTCTTC. This translates into CASSEWGGNEQFF.

The CDR3 bases are TGTGCCAGCAGCACGACAGGAGGTTTCACCGGTTGGTCACCCCTCCACTTT. This sequence encodes CASSTTGGFTGWSPLHF. The V and J genes are TRBV11-2 and TRBJ1-6, with D perhaps matching TRBD1 (6 bases). CDR3 length: 17 residues. CDR1 is SGHAT and CDR2 is FQNNGV in the germline V gene. V lost 5 bases and J lost 10, with 24 bases in between.

The chain is built from TRBV28 and TRBJ2-4; D is perhaps TRBD2 (5 bases). The length of the CDR3 is 18 residues. The germline V gene has CDR1 MDHEN and CDR2 SYDVKM. Trimming pared 4 bases from V and 0 bases from J, leaving 19 bases between. The CDR3 is CASSSRGGFGLAKNIQYF. CDR3 coding DNA: TGTGCCAGCAGTTCCCGTGGAGGATTCGGCCTAGCCAAAAACATTCAGTACTTC.